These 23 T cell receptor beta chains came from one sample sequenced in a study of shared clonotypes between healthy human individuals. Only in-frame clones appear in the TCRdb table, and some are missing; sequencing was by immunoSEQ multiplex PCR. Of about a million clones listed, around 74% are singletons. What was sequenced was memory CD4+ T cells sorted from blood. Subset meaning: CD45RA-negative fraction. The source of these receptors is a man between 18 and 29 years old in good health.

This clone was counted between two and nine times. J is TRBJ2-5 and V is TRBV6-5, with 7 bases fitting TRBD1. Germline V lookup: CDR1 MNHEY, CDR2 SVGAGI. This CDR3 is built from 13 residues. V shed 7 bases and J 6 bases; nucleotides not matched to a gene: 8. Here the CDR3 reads CASNQGGTKTQYF. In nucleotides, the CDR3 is TGTGCCAGCAATCAAGGGGGCACCAAGACCCAGTACTTC.

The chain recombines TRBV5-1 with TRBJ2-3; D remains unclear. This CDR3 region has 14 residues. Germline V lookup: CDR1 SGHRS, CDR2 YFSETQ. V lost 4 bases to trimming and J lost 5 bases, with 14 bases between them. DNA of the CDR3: TGCGCCAGCAGCCCGGAAAGGCCTAAAGATACGCAGTATTTT. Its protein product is CASSPERPKDTQYF.

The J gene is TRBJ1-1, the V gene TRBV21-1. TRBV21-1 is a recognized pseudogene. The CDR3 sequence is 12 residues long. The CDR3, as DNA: TGTGCCAGCAGCGTCCACTTTCCCGAAGCTTTCTTT. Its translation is CASSVHFPEAFF.

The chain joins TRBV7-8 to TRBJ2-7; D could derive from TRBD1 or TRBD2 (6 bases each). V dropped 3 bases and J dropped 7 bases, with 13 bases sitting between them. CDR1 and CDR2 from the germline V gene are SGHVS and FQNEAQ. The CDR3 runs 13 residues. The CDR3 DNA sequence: TGTGCCAGCAGCTTTATGGGGGCGGGGGAGCAGTACTTC. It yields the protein CASSFMGAGEQYF.

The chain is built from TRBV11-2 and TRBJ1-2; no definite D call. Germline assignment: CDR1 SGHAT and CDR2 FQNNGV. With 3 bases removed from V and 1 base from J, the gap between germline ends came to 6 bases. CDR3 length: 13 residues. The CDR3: CASSLVDNYGYTF. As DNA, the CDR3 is TGTGCCAGCAGCTTGGTGGATAACTATGGCTACACCTTC. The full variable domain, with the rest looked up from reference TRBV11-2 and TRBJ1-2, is EAGVAQSPRYKIIEKRQSVAFWCNPISGHATLYWYQQILGQGPKLLIQFQNNGVVDDSQLPKDRFSAERLKGVDSTLKIQPAKLEDSAVYLCASSLVDNYGYTFGSGTRLTVV.

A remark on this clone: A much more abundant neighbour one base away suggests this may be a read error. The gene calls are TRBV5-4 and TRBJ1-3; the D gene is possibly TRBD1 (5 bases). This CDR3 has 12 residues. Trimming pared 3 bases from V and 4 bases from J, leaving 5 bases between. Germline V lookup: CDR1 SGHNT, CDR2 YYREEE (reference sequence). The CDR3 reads CASSWDGNTIYF. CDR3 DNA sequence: TGTGCCAGCAGCTGGGACGGAAACACCATATATTTT.

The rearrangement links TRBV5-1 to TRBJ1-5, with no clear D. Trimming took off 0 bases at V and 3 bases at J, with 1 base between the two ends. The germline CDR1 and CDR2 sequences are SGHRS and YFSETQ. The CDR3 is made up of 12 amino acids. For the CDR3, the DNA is TGCGCCAGCAGCTTGGTCAATCAGCCCCAGCATTTT. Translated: CASSLVNQPQHF.

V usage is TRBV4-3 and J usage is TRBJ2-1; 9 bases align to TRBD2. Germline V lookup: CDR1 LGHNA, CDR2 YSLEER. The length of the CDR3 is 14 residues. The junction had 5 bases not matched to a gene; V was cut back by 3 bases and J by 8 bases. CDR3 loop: CASSHLAGADEQFF. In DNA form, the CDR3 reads TGCGCCAGCAGCCATTTAGCGGGAGCCGATGAGCAGTTCTTC.

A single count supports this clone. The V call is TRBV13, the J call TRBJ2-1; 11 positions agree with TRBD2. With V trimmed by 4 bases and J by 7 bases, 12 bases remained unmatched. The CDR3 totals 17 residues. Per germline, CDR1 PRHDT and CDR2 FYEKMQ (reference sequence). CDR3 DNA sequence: TGTGCCAGCAGCTCCCACATGTTAGCGGGAGGGAAAAATGAGCAGTTCTTC. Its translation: CASSSHMLAGGKNEQFF.

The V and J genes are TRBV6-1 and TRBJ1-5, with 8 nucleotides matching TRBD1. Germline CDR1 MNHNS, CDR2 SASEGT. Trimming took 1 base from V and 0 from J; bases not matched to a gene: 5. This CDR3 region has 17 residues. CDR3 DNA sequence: TGTGCCAGCAGTGAAGGGGACAGGACCCATAGCAATCAGCCCCAGCATTTT. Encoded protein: CASSEGDRTHSNQPQHF.

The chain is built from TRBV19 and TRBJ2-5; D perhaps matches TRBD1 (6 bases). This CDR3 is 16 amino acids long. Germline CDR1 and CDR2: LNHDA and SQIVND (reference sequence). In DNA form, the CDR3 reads TGTGCTCCCACTGAGCGACGGGACACGGGACAAGAGACCCAGTACTTC. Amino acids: CAPTERRDTGQETQYF.

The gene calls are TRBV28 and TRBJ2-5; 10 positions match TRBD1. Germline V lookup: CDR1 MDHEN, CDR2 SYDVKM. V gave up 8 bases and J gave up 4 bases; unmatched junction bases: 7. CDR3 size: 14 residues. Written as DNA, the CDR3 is TGTGCCAGCCTCCCGGGACAGGGGAGAGAGACCCAGTACTTC. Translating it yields CASLPGQGRETQYF.

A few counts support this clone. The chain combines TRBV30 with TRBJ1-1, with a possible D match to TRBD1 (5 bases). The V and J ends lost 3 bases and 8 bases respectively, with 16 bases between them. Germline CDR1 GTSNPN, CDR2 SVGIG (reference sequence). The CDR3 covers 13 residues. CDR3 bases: TGTGCCTGGAGCGTTGACCGGGGCCCCGAAGCTTTCTTT. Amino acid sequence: CAWSVDRGPEAFF.

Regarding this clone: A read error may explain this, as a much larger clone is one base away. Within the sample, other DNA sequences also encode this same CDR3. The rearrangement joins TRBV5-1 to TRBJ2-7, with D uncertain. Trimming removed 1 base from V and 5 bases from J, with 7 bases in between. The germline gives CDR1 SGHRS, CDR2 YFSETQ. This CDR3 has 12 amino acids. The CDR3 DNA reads TGCGCCAGCAGCTTGAAGGGCCACGAGCAGTACTTC. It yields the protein CASSLKGHEQYF. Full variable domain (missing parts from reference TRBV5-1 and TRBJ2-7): KAGVTQTPRYLIKTRGQQVTLSCSPISGHRSVSWYQQTPGQGLQFLFEYFSETQRNKGNFPGRFSGRQFSNSRSEMNVSTLELGDSALYLCASSLKGHEQYFGPGTRLTVT.

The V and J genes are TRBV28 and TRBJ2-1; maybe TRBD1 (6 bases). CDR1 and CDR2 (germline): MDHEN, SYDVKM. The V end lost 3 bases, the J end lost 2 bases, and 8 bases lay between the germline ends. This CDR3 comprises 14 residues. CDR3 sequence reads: CASSLGQAYNEQFF. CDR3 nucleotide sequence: TGTGCCAGCAGTTTGGGACAAGCCTACAATGAGCAGTTCTTC.

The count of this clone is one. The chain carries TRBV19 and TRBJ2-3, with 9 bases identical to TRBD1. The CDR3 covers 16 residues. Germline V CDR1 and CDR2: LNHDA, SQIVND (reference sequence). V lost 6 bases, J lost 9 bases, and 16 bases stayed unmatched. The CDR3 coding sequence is TGTGCCAGTAGCCTTATGTGGACAGGGGAACGGGTCACGCAGTATTTT. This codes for CASSLMWTGERVTQYF.

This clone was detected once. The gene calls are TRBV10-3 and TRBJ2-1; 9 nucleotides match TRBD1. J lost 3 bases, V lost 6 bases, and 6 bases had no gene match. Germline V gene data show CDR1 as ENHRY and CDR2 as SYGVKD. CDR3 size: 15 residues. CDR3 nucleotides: TGTGCCATCAGCGACACAGGGGGCTACTACAATGAGCAGTTCTTC. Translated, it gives CAISDTGGYYNEQFF.

CDR3 in DNA: TGTGCCACCAGCAGAGACCGCACACAAAACTATGGCTACACCTTC. This encodes CATSRDRTQNYGYTF. This chain uses TRBV15 with TRBJ1-2, with D uncertain. V was pared by 0 bases and J by 2 bases, with 10 bases between. This CDR3 region has 15 residues. In germline, CDR1 is LNHNV, CDR2 YYDKDF (reference sequence).

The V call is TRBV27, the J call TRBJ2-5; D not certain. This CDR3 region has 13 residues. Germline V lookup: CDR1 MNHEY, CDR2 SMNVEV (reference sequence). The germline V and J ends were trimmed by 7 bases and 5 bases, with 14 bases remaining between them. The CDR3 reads CASNLGPGETQYF. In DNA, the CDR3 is TGTGCCAGCAACCTAGGGCCTGGCGAGACCCAGTACTTC.

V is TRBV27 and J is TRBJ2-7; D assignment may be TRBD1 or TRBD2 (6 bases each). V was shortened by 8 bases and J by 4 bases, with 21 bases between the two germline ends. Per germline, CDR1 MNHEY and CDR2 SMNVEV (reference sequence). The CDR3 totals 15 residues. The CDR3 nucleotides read TGTGCCAGCGGCTTCGAGGGGGGTTACGGTTACGAGCAGTACTTC. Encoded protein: CASGFEGGYGYEQYF.

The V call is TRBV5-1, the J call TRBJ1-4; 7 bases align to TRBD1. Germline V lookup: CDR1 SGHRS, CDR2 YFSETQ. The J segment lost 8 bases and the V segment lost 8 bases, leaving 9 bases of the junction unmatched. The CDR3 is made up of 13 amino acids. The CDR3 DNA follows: TGCGCCAGTAGCGACAGGGTACGCGAAAAACTGTTTTTT. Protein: CASSDRVREKLFF.

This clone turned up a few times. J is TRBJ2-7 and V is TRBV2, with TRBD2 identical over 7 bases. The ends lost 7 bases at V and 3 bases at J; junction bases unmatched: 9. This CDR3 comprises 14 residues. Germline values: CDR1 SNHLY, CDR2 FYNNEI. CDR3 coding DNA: TGTGCCAGCACTACCAGCGGGATAATCTACGAGCAGTACTTC. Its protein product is CASTTSGIIYEQYF.

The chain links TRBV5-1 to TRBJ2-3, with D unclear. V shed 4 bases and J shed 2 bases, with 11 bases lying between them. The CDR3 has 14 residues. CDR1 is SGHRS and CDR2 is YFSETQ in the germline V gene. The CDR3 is CASSRITLTDTQYF. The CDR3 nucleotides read TGCGCCAGCAGCCGAATTACCCTCACAGATACGCAGTATTTT.